These T cell receptor beta chains were read from a single sample in a study of T cell responses to AZD1222 COVID-19 vaccine. The method was immunoSEQ multiplex PCR; TCRdb's version includes in-frame clones alone and lacks a portion of them. This sample has around 120,000 clones, with 85% to 95% found just once. Sequencing used peripheral blood, obtained 28 days after the second AZD1222 dose. The receptors stem from an adult who received the AZD1222 COVID-19 vaccine. Both conserved end residues are part of each CDR3. A D gene is named only where the DNA matches it firmly. Clone size appears in some rows only: once, few, many, or a class for an expanded clone.

V	size	J	D	DNA	CDR3
TRBV6-5	NA	TRBJ2-1	TRBD2	TGTGCCAGCAGGCGACTAGCGGGAGGGTACAATGAGCAGTTCTTC	CASRRLAGGYNEQFF
TRBV3-1/TRBV3-2	NA	TRBJ2-5	NA	TGTGCCAGCAGCCAACCTCGCGGGCCCCGGCCAGAGACCCAGTACTTC	CASSQPRGPRPETQYF
TRBV9	NA	TRBJ2-7	NA	TGTGCCAGCAGCGTAGACGGGCAGCACGAGCAGTACTTC	CASSVDGQHEQYF
TRBV7-9	NA	TRBJ1-1	NA	TGTGCCAGCAAAGCTATTTCCGGTGGGGGTACTGAAGCTTTCTTT	CASKAISGGGTEAFF
TRBV14	NA	TRBJ1-6	NA	TGTGCCAGCAGCCCAAACACCAATTCACCCCTCCACTTT	CASSPNTNSPLHF
TRBV7-2	NA	TRBJ2-3	TRBD2	TGTGCCAGCAGCTTAGCGGCGGGAGGGCGCACAGATACGCAGTATTTT	CASSLAAGGRTDTQYF
TRBV2	NA	TRBJ1-5	NA	TGTGCCAGCTCGACCGGGACACCAAGCAATCAGCCCCAGCATTTT	CASSTGTPSNQPQHF
TRBV9	NA	TRBJ1-1	TRBD1	TGTGCCAGCAGCGTCGCAGTAGGAGGGGGCTTTTCTGAAGCTTTCTTT	CASSVAVGGGFSEAFF
TRBV29-1	NA	TRBJ1-4	TRBD1	TGCAGCGTTTTGGACAGGGGTCGGAGGGAAAAACTGTTTTTT	CSVLDRGRREKLFF
TRBV14	NA	TRBJ2-1	NA	TGTGCCAGCAGTGTGGGGGGTATTGAGCAGTTCTTC	CASSVGGIEQFF
TRBV7-8	NA	TRBJ1-5	NA	TGTGCCAGCAGCCTGATTCCCGGACGAGGGATGAGGGGGGATCAGCCCCAGCATTTT	CASSLIPGRGMRGDQPQHF
TRBV6-5	NA	TRBJ2-3	NA	TGTGCCAGCAGACTGCCCGGGGTCGGTACGCAGTATTTT	CASRLPGVGTQYF
TRBV4-3	NA	TRBJ2-3	TRBD2	TGCGCCAGCAGCCCTAAGAGGACTAGCGGCATCTCTAGCACAGATACGCAGTATTTT	CASSPKRTSGISSTDTQYF
TRBV4-3	NA	TRBJ2-7	TRBD1	TGCGCCAGCAGCCTTCTACAGGGGGCCATCGAGCAGTACTTC	CASSLLQGAIEQYF
TRBV7-7	NA	TRBJ2-5	NA	TGTGCCAGCAGCTTAGAAGGGAAGGGGGAGACCCAGTACTTC	CASSLEGKGETQYF
TRBV5-1	once	TRBJ2-3	TRBD2	TGCGCCAGCAGTCCCTCTAGCGGGAGGGGGGGAGATACGCAGTATTTT	CASSPSSGRGGDTQYF
TRBV6-2/TRBV6-3	NA	TRBJ2-5	NA	TGTGCCAGCAGTTACCAAAACCAAGAGACCCAGTACTTC	CASSYQNQETQYF
TRBV12-3/TRBV12-4	few	TRBJ1-2	NA	TGTGCCAGCAGTTCCACAGTGTTGTATGGCTACACCTTC	CASSSTVLYGYTF
TRBV27	NA	TRBJ1-1	TRBD1	TGTGCCAGCAGTTTATCGACAGGGATCACTGAAGCTTTCTTT	CASSLSTGITEAFF
TRBV27	NA	TRBJ2-2	TRBD1	TGTGCCAGCAGTTCGGCGACAGGGGTCGGGACCGGGGAGCTGTTTTTT	CASSSATGVGTGELFF
TRBV19	few	TRBJ2-7	TRBD2	TGTGCCAGTAGTACAGCGGGGGGGCAAGATGAGCAGTACTTC	CASSTAGGQDEQYF
TRBV28	NA	TRBJ2-1	NA	TGTGCCAGCAACAATCTCAATTACAATGAGCAGTTCTTC	CASNNLNYNEQFF
TRBV6-5	NA	TRBJ1-1	NA	TGTGCCAGCAGAATTGCCGGGACGAACACTGAAGCTTTCTTT	CASRIAGTNTEAFF
TRBV6-5	NA	TRBJ1-3	TRBD1	TGTGCCAGCAACTTACAGGGGAGCTCTGGAAACACCATATATTTT	CASNLQGSSGNTIYF
TRBV2	NA	TRBJ2-5	NA	TGTGCCAGCAGTGAAAGTCCAGTCTATCAAGAGACCCAGTACTTC	CASSESPVYQETQYF
TRBV18	NA	TRBJ1-6	NA	TGTGCCAGCTCACTGGAGAGCTCCTATAATTCACCCCTCCACTTT	CASSLESSYNSPLHF
TRBV7-8	few	TRBJ1-6	NA	TGTGCCAGCAGCTCCGTGGGAGACACTAATTCACCCCTCCACTTT	CASSSVGDTNSPLHF
TRBV19	NA	TRBJ1-3	NA	TGTGCCAGTAGTCCAGGGGTCGGAAACACCATATATTTT	CASSPGVGNTIYF
TRBV14	few	TRBJ2-2	TRBD2	TGTGCCAGCAGCCAACGGGTACTAGCGGTGTTCACCGGGGAGCTGTTTTTT	CASSQRVLAVFTGELFF
TRBV21-1	NA	TRBJ2-5	NA	TGTGCCAGCAGGTGCAGGGTCCTCCCCCAAGAGACCCAGTACTTC	CASRCRVLPQETQYF
TRBV6-2/TRBV6-3	NA	TRBJ2-1	NA	TGTGCCAGCAGTTTCTCCGGGGGCCGAAGCTCCTACAATGAGCAGTTCTTC	CASSFSGGRSSYNEQFF
TRBV18	NA	TRBJ1-4	NA	TGTGCCAGCTCACCCTCCCGGTTGCCCGCTGGGGAACTGTTTTTT	CASSPSRLPAGELFF
TRBV18	NA	TRBJ1-1	NA	TGTGCCAGCTCTCCGGGTAGGCAGGGCACTGAAGCTTTCTTT	CASSPGRQGTEAFF